These 24 T cell receptor beta chains originate from one sample sequenced in a study of cytomegalovirus exposure and HLA in healthy donors (TCRdb year 2017). To prepare the library, the immunoSEQ multiplex PCR assay was applied. For the multiplex PCR, a mixture combining 60 forward primers for TCR Vbeta segments and 13 reverse primers for TCR Jbeta segments was used. In TCRdb, the immuneACCESS table is reduced to in-frame sequences with V and J assigned. These tables do not hold every clone; where another copy was compared, an unresolved V gene accounts for under half, and the others remain unexplained. The table held for this sample gives around 34,000 clones. The ten most abundant clones make up approximately 2% of the sample. Sequencing was done on a sample of PBMCs. These receptors came from a woman in her thirties or forties in good health and CMV-seropositive.

The chain employs TRBV19 and TRBJ1-2, with D possibly TRBD1 on 5 matching bases. The CDR3 has 15 residues. Germline CDR1 and CDR2: LNHDA and SQIVND (reference sequence). V shed 5 bases and J shed 0 bases, with 13 bases lying between them. CDR3 loop: CASSLNDRPNYGYTF. The CDR3 DNA reads TGTGCCAGTAGTCTAAACGACAGACCTAACTATGGCTACACCTTC.

The chain couples TRBV27 to TRBJ2-7; TRBD2 matches at 15 bases. The germline CDR1 and CDR2 sequences are MNHEY and SMNVEV (reference sequence). The CDR3 loop spans 17 amino acids. The V gene end was trimmed by 9 bases and the J gene end by 2 bases; junction bases not matched to a gene: 11. The CDR3 DNA reads as TGTGCCAGTGCCTTATCCGGGACTAGCGGGAGGCCCTACGAGCAGTACTTC. Protein product: CASALSGTSGRPYEQYF.

The V and J genes are TRBV6-5 and TRBJ1-3; 8 bases are shared with TRBD1. J was trimmed by 4 bases and V by 2 bases; bases with no gene match: 4. CDR3 length: 15 amino acids. Per the germline V gene, CDR1 is MNHEY and CDR2 is SVGAGI. The CDR3 region has the DNA TGTGCCAGCAGTTACGAGACAGGGGTCGGAAACACCATATATTTT. It codes for CASSYETGVGNTIYF.

This chain links TRBV13 with TRBJ1-1, with 10 bases identical to TRBD1. CDR3 length: 15 amino acids. The germline gives CDR1 PRHDT, CDR2 FYEKMQ (reference sequence). Germline trimming cut 3 bases from V and 3 bases from J; bases unmatched to any gene: 4. The chain's CDR3 is CASSFLTGGYTEAFF. In nucleotides, the CDR3 is TGTGCCAGCAGCTTTCTGACAGGGGGCTACACTGAAGCTTTCTTT.

This chain links TRBV28 with TRBJ1-4, with a possible D match to TRBD1 (5 bases). Germline CDR1 reads MDHEN; CDR2 reads SYDVKM. This CDR3 comprises 15 residues. Trimming took 3 bases from V and 0 from J, leaving 8 bases between them. Here the CDR3 reads CASSFRGTTNEKLFF. As DNA, the CDR3 is TGTGCCAGCAGTTTTCGGGGGACAACTAATGAAAAACTGTTTTTT.

The chain is built from TRBV5-1 and TRBJ2-7; maybe TRBD1 (6 bases). V gave up 0 bases and J gave up 0 bases, with 16 bases separating them. Germline CDR1 SGHRS, CDR2 YFSETQ. The CDR3 extends over 17 amino acids. CDR3 sequence: CASSLGLPGQTSYEQYF. The CDR3 region has the DNA TGCGCCAGCAGCTTGGGACTACCGGGACAAACCTCCTACGAGCAGTACTTC.

The V gene is TRBV5-4, the J gene TRBJ1-5, with a possible D match to TRBD1 (5 bases). Trimming pared 2 bases from V and 3 bases from J, leaving 12 bases between. Germline V gives CDR1 SGHNT, CDR2 YYREEE (reference sequence). This CDR3 region has 15 residues. The CDR3 DNA reads as TGTGCCAGCAGCTTCGGGGGGGGTGCCAATCAGCCCCAGCATTTT. Translation: CASSFGGGANQPQHF.

The rearrangement links TRBV7-9 to TRBJ2-5; D is uncertain. CDR1 and CDR2 from the germline V gene are SEHNR and FQNEAQ (reference sequence). Trimming shortened V by 3 bases and J by 5 bases, and 7 bases separated the two germline ends. The CDR3 runs to 12 residues. The CDR3 protein is CASSLAQETQYF. In nucleotides, the CDR3 is TGTGCCAGCAGCTTGGCACAGGAGACCCAGTACTTC.

CDR3 DNA: TGTGCCAGCCAGAGACAGGGAGCGAGTCAGTTCTTC. Its protein is CASQRQGASQFF. V is TRBV28 and J is TRBJ2-1; 7 nucleotides agree with TRBD1. Trimming took 8 bases from V and 13 from J; bases not matched to a gene: 11. The CDR3 extends over 12 amino acids. Germline lookup yields CDR1 MDHEN and CDR2 SYDVKM.

The rearrangement joins TRBV7-9 to TRBJ1-3; a possible D gene is TRBD1 (5 bases). The CDR3 is made up of 15 amino acids. CDR1 and CDR2 (germline): SEHNR, FQNEAQ (reference sequence). The V gene lost 1 base and the J gene lost 2 bases, with 9 bases spanning the gap. CDR3 DNA: TGTGCCAGCAGCTTAGGAGGAGGGGCTGGAAACACCATATATTTT. This sequence encodes CASSLGGGAGNTIYF.

This sequence joins TRBV18 and TRBJ2-7, with 8 nucleotides matching TRBD1. The V segment lost 1 base and the J segment 6 bases; nucleotides outside the gene matches: 8. CDR3 size: 15 residues. CDR1 is KGHSH and CDR2 is LQKENI in the germline V gene. CDR3 sequence: CASSPLQAGGFEQYF. The CDR3 region has the DNA TGTGCCAGCTCACCACTTCAGGCAGGGGGCTTCGAGCAGTACTTC. The full variable domain, with the rest looked up from reference TRBV18 and TRBJ2-7, is NAGVMQNPRHLVRRRGQEARLRCSPMKGHSHVYWYRQLPEEGLKFMVYLQKENIIDESGMPKERFSAEFPKEGPSILRIQQVVRGDSAAYFCASSPLQAGGFEQYFGPGTRLTVT.

The CDR3 region is CASSLSGTEAFF. CDR3 bases: TGTGCCAGCAGTTTGAGTGGCACTGAAGCTTTCTTT. The J gene is TRBJ1-1, the V gene TRBV28, with D uncertain. V shed 3 bases and J shed 4 bases, with 6 bases lying between them. CDR1 and CDR2 (germline): MDHEN, SYDVKM. The CDR3 is 12 residues long.

The genes are TRBV6-5 and TRBJ2-7, with D perhaps TRBD2 (5 bases). Germline CDR1 reads MNHEY; CDR2 reads SVGAGI. The CDR3 loop spans 15 amino acids. Between the trimmed V and J ends, which lost 7 bases and 2 bases, there was a span of 18 bases. The DNA of the CDR3 is TGTGCCAGCATAGGGCCTCCGGGGAGCGCCTACGAGCAGTACTTC. This codes for CASIGPPGSAYEQYF.

This chain joins TRBV18 and TRBJ2-7, with D tentatively TRBD1 (6 bases). This CDR3 comprises 15 residues. V lost 2 bases, J lost 2 bases, and 13 bases lay in between. CDR1 is KGHSH and CDR2 is LQKENI in the germline V gene. CDR3 loop: CASSPGTNPTYEQYF. The CDR3 DNA sequence: TGTGCCAGCTCACCAGGGACAAACCCTACCTACGAGCAGTACTTC.

The chain recombines TRBV21-1 with TRBJ2-7; the table's D call, TRBD2, was not checked against the DNA. TRBV21-1 is a listed pseudogene. The length of the CDR3 is 14 residues. CDR3 in DNA: TGTGCCAGCAGCACTCGCGGGCCCTCCTACGAGCAGTACTTC. As protein: CASSTRGPSYEQYF.

The chain combines TRBV29-1 with TRBJ2-1; D is perhaps TRBD1 (5 bases). Germline CDR1 is SQVTM and CDR2 is ANQGSEA. V lost 7 bases and J lost 16, with 11 bases in between. The CDR3 has 8 residues. CDR3 in amino acids: CSAGDSFF. The CDR3 DNA is TGCAGCGCCGGAGACAGTTTCTTC.

The chain is built from TRBV4-2 and TRBJ1-3, with 7 bases fitting TRBD1. The CDR3 has 15 residues. Germline CDR1 and CDR2: LGHNA and YNFKEQ. V dropped 0 bases and J dropped 8; count of bases not matched to a gene: 7. The CDR3 DNA reads as TGTGCCAGCAGCCAAGATTTTAACAGGGGATACACCATATATTTT. It is translated as CASSQDFNRGYTIYF.

The chain combines TRBV28 with TRBJ2-3; D unresolved. Germline V gene data show CDR1 as MDHEN and CDR2 as SYDVKM. Trimming cost V 6 bases and J 3 bases, with 13 bases left between them. CDR3 length: 14 residues. CDR3 protein: CASSLFAETDTQYF. As DNA, the CDR3 is TGTGCCAGCAGCCTCTTTGCGGAAACAGATACGCAGTATTTT.

The rearrangement joins TRBV28 to TRBJ2-7; D is unclear. The germline CDR1 and CDR2 sequences are MDHEN and SYDVKM. The CDR3 runs to 14 residues. V lost 3 bases, J lost 2 bases, and 11 bases lay in between. DNA of the CDR3: TGTGCCAGCAGTTTTCTAGAAAGCGCCTACGAGCAGTACTTC. This sequence encodes CASSFLESAYEQYF.

The chain is built from TRBV4-1 and TRBJ2-1; 9 positions match TRBD2. CDR3 size: 17 residues. Germline V gene data show CDR1 as MGHRA and CDR2 as YSYEKL. Losses at the gene ends were 0 bases for V and 8 bases for J; bases not matched to a gene: 11. CDR3 region: CASSQDRRGGLVDEQFF. CDR3 coding DNA: TGCGCCAGCAGCCAAGATCGGCGGGGGGGCCTAGTCGATGAGCAGTTCTTC.

The chain combines TRBV2 with TRBJ2-7; TRBD1 might be the D (6 bases). Looked up from germline, CDR1 is SNHLY and CDR2 is FYNNEI. The CDR3 is 14 amino acids. Deletions cut 6 bases from V and 2 bases from J, with 14 bases between. Here the CDR3 reads CASRNRVGAYEQYF. CDR3 bases: TGTGCCAGCAGGAACAGGGTCGGGGCCTACGAGCAGTACTTC.

This sequence joins TRBV2 and TRBJ1-5; 8 nucleotides align to TRBD1. From germline, CDR1 is SNHLY and CDR2 FYNNEI. V lost 6 bases, J lost 6 bases, and 7 bases stayed unmatched. This CDR3 spans 14 amino acids. The DNA for the CDR3 is TGTGCCAGCAGCCCAGGGGGCGCGGGTCAGCCCCAGCATTTT. This encodes CASSPGGAGQPQHF.

V and J are TRBV5-1 and TRBJ2-5; 13 bases map to TRBD2. V shed 4 bases and J 2 bases; nucleotides not matched to a gene: 8. In germline, CDR1 is SGHRS, CDR2 YFSETQ. The CDR3 loop spans 17 amino acids. CDR3 DNA sequence: TGCGCCAGCAGCCCCGGACTAGCGGGAGTTGGGCAAGAGACCCAGTACTTC. Its translation: CASSPGLAGVGQETQYF.

The chain carries TRBV9 and TRBJ2-3; D gene uncertain. CDR3 length: 15 residues. V lost 0 bases and J 6 bases, leaving 14 bases between the germline ends. Germline values: CDR1 SGDLS, CDR2 YYNGEE. The chain's CDR3 is CASSVGVGGWDTQYF. For the CDR3, the DNA is TGTGCCAGCAGCGTAGGTGTCGGTGGTTGGGATACGCAGTATTTT.